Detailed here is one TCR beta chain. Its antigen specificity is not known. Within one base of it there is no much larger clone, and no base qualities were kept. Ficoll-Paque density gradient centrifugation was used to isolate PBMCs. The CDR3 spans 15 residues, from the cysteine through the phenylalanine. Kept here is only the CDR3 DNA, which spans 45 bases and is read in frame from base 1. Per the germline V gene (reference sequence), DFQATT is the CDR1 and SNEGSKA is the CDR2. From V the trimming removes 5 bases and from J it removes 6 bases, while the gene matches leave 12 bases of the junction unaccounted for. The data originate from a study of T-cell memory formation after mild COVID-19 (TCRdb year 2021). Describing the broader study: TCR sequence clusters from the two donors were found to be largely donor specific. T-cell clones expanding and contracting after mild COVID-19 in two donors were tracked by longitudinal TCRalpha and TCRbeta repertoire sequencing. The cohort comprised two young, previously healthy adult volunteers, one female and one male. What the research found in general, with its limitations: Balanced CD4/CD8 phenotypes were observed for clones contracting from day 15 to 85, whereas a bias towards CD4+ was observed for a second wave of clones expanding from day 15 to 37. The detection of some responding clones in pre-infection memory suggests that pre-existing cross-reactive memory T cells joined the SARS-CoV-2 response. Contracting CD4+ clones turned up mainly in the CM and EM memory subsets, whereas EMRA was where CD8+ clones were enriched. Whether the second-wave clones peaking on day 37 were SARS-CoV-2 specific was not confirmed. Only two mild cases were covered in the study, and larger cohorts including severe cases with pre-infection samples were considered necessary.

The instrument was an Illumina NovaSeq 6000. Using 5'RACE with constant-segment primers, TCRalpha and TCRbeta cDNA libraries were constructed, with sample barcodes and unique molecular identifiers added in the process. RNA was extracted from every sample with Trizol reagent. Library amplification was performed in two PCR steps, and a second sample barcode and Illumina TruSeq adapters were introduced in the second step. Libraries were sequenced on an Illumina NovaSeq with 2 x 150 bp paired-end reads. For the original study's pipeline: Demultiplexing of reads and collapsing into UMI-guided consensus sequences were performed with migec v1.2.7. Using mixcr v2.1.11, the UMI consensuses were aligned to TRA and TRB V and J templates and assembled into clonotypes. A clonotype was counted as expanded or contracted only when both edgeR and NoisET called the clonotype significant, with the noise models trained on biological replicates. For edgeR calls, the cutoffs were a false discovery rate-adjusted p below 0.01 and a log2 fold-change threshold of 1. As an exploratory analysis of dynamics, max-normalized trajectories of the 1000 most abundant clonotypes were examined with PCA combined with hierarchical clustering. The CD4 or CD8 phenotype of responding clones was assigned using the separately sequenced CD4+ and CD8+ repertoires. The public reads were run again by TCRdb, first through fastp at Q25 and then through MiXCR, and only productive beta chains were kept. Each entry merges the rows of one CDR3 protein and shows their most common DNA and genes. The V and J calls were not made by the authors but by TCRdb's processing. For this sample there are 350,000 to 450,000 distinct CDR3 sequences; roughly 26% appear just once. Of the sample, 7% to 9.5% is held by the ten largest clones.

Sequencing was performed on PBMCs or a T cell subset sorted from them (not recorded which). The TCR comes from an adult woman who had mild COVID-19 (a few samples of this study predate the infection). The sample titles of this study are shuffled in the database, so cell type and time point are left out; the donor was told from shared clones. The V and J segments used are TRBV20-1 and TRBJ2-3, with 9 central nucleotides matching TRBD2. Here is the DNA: TGCAGTGCTCTGGTGGGAGCGGGAGGATCGGATACGCAGTATTTT. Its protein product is CSALVGAGGSDTQYF.